This T cell receptor beta chain was obtained from a study of T-cell reconstitution after alpha-beta-depleted transplantation in children. V lost 1 base and J lost 3, with 23 bases in between. The CDR3 length is 19 residues. The germline gives CDR1 MDHEN, CDR2 SYDVKM. For TCRbeta, the library was prepared with unique molecular identifiers. TCRdb re-derived calls from the PCR reads in MiXCR, one entry per CDR3 protein. The table records 700,000 to 950,000 distinct CDR3 sequences, around 17% of them present only once. This clonotype was obtained from a male patient aged 10 to 17 who had a stem cell transplant for acute lymphoblastic leukemia, so the T cells may come from the graft donor. The V call is TRBV28, the J call TRBJ2-3; unclear D gene. This specimen was PBMCs, mostly from graft donor cells, taken 360 days after TCRalphabeta/CD19-depleted stem cell transplant. The CDR3 is CASSLYSATRTVWTDTQYF. The CDR3 DNA sequence: TGTGCCAGCAGTTTATATTCGGCTACGCGAACGGTCTGGACAGATACGCAGTATTTT.